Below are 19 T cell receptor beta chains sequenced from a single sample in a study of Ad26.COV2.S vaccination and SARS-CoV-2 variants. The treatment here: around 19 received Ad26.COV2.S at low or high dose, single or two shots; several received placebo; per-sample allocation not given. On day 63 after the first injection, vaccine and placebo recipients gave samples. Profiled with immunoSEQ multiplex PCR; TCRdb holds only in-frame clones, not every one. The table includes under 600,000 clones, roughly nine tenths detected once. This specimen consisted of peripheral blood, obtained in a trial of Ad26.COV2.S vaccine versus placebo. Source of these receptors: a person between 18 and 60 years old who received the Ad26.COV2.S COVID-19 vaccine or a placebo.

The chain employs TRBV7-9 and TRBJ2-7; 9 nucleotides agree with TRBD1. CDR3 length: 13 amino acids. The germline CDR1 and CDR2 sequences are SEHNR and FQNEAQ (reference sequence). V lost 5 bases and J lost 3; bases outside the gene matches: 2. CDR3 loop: CASSRTGDYEQYF. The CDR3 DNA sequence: TGTGCCAGCAGCCGGACAGGGGACTACGAGCAGTACTTC.

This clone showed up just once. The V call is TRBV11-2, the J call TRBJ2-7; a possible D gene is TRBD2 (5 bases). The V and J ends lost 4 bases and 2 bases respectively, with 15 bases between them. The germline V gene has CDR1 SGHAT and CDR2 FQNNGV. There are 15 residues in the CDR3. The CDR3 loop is CASSSDFIGAYEQYF. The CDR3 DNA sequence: TGTGCCAGCAGCTCGGACTTTATTGGGGCCTACGAGCAGTACTTC.

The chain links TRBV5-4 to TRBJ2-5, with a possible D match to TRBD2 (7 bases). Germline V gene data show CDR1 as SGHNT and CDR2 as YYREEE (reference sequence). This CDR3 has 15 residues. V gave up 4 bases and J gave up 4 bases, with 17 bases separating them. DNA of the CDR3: TGTGCCAGCAGCGCACGTGGGGGGGCCCCAGAGACCCAGTACTTC. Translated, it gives CASSARGGAPETQYF.

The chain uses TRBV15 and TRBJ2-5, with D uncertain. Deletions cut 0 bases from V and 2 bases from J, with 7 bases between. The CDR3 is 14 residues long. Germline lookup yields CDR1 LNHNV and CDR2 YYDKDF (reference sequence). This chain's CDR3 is CATSRDAIQETQYF. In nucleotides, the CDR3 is TGTGCCACCAGCAGAGATGCAATTCAAGAGACCCAGTACTTC.

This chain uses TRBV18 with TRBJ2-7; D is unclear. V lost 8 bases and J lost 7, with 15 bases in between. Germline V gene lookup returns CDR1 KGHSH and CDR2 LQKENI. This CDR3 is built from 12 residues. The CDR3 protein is CASARVAQEQYF. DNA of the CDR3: TGTGCCAGCGCTCGGGTTGCCCAAGAGCAGTACTTC.

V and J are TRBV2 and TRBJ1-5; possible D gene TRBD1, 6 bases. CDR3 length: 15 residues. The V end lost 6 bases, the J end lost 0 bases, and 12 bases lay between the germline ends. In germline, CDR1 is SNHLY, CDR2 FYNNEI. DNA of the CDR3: TGTGCCAGCAGGCCAGGGGACGATAGCAATCAGCCCCAGCATTTT. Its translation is CASRPGDDSNQPQHF.

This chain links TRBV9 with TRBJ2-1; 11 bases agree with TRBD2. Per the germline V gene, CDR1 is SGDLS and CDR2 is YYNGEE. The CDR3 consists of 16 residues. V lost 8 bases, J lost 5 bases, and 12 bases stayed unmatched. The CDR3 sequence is CARLAGANSQNNEQFF. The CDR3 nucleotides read TGTGCCAGACTAGCGGGAGCTAACAGCCAGAACAATGAGCAGTTCTTC. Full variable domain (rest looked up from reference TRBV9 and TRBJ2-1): DSGVTQTPKHLITATGQRVTLRCSPRSGDLSVYWYQQSLDQGLQFLIQYYNGEERAKGNILERFSAQQFPDLHSELNLSSLELGDSALYFCARLAGANSQNNEQFFGPGTRLTVL.

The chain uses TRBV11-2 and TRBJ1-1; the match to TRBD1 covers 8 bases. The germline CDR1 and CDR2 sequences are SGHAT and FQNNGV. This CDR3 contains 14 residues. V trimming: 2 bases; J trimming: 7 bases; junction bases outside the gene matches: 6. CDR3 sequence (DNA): TGTGCCAGCAGCTTACGCCGACAGGGGATTGAAGCTTTCTTT. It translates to CASSLRRQGIEAFF.

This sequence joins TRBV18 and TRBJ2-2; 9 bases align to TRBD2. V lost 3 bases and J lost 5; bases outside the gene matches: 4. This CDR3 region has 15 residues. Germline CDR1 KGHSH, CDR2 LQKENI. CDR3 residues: CASSPNSGRTGELFF. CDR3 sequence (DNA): TGTGCCAGCTCACCGAATAGCGGGAGAACCGGGGAGCTGTTTTTT. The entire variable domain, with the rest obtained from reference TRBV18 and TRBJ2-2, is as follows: NAGVMQNPRHLVRRRGQEARLRCSPMKGHSHVYWYRQLPEEGLKFMVYLQKENIIDESGMPKERFSAEFPKEGPSILRIQQVVRGDSAAYFCASSPNSGRTGELFFGEGSRLTVL.

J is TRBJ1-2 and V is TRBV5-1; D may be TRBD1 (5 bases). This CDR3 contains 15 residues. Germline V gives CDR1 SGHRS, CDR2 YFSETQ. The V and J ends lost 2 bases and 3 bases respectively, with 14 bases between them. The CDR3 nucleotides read TGCGCCAGCAGCTTTTTCTACAGGAAAGACTATGGCTACACCTTC. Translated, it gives CASSFFYRKDYGYTF. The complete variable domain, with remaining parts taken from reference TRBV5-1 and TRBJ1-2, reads KAGVTQTPRYLIKTRGQQVTLSCSPISGHRSVSWYQQTPGQGLQFLFEYFSETQRNKGNFPGRFSGRQFSNSRSEMNVSTLELGDSALYLCASSFFYRKDYGYTFGSGTRLTVV.

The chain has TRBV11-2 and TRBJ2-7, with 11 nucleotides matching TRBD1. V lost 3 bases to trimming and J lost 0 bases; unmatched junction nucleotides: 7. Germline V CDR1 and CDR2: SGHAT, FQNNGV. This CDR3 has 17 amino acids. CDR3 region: CASSLGTGGFSSYEQYF. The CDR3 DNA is TGTGCCAGCAGCTTGGGGACAGGGGGATTTAGCTCCTACGAGCAGTACTTC. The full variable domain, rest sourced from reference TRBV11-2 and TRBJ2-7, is EAGVAQSPRYKIIEKRQSVAFWCNPISGHATLYWYQQILGQGPKLLIQFQNNGVVDDSQLPKDRFSAERLKGVDSTLKIQPAKLEDSAVYLCASSLGTGGFSSYEQYFGPGTRLTVT.

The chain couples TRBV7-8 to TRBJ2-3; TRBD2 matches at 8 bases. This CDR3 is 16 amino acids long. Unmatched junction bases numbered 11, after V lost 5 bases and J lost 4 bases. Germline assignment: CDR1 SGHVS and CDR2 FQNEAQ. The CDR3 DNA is TGTGCCAGCAGCCCCATAGCGGGATCCGGCCCAGATACGCAGTATTTT. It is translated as CASSPIAGSGPDTQYF.

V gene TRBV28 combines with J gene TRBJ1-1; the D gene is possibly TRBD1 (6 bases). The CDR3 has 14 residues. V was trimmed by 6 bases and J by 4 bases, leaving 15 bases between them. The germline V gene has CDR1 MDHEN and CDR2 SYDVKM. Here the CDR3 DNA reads TGTGCCAGCAGCCACCAACTAGGGGGCACTGAAGCTTTCTTT. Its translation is CASSHQLGGTEAFF.

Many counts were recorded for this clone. The CDR3 sequence is CAISEDGVPEGYTF. The CDR3 DNA is TGTGCCATCAGTGAAGATGGGGTTCCGGAGGGCTACACCTTC. The V and J genes are TRBV10-3 and TRBJ1-2; D call uncertain. From germline, CDR1 is ENHRY and CDR2 SYGVKD. Trimming took off 3 bases at V and 8 bases at J, with 16 bases between the two ends. The CDR3 is 14 amino acids.

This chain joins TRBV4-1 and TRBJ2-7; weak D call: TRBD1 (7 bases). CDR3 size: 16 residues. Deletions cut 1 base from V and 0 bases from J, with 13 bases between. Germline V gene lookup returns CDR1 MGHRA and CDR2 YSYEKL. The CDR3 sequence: CASSQAGGISSYEQYF. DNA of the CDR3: TGCGCCAGCAGCCAAGCAGGGGGGATTAGCTCCTACGAGCAGTACTTC.

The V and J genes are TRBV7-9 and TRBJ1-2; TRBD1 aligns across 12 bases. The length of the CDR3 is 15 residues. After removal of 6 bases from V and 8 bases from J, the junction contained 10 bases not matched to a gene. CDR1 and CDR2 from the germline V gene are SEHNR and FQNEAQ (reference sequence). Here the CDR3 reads CASRPTGQGAGGYTF. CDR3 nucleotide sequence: TGTGCCAGCAGGCCAACGGGACAGGGGGCAGGGGGCTACACCTTC. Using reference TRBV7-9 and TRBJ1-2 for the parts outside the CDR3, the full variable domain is DTGVSQNPRHKITKRGQNVTFRCDPISEHNRLYWYRQTLGQGPEFLTYFQNEAQLEKSRLLSDRFSAERPKGSFSTLEIQRTEQGDSAMYLCASRPTGQGAGGYTFGSGTRLTVV.

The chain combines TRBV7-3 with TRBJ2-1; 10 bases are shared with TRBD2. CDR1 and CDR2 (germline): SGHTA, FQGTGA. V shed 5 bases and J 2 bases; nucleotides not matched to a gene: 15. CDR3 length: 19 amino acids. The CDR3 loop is CASSPYPLEAGGPYNEQFF. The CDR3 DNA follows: TGTGCCAGCAGCCCCTACCCCCTCGAAGCGGGGGGGCCCTACAATGAGCAGTTCTTC. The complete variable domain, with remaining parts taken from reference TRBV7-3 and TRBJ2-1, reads GAGVSQTPSNKVTEKGKYVELRCDPISGHTALYWYRQSLGQGPEFLIYFQGTGAADDSGLPNDRFFAVRPEGSVSTLKIQRTERGDSAVYLCASSPYPLEAGGPYNEQFFGPGTRLTVL.

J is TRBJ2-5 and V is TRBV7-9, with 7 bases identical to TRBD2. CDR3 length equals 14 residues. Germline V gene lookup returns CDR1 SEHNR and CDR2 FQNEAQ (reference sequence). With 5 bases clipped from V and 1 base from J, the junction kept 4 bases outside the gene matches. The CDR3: CASSATGGQETQYF. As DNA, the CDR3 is TGTGCCAGCAGCGCGACGGGGGGCCAAGAGACCCAGTACTTC. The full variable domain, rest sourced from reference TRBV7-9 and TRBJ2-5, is DTGVSQNPRHKITKRGQNVTFRCDPISEHNRLYWYRQTLGQGPEFLTYFQNEAQLEKSRLLSDRFSAERPKGSFSTLEIQRTEQGDSAMYLCASSATGGQETQYFGPGTRLLVL.

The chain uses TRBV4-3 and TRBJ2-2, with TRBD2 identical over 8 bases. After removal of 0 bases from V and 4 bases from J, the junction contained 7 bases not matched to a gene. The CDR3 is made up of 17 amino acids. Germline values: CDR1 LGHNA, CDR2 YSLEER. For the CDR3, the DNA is TGCGCCAGCAGCCAAGAGAGCCTGGCGGGGGGCACCGGGGAGCTGTTTTTT. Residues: CASSQESLAGGTGELFF.